This T cell receptor beta chain came from a study of T-cell reconstitution after alpha-beta-depleted transplantation in children. Study-level points and caveats: Two months or so post-transplant, alpha-beta T cells reportedly derived from several hundred expanded graft clones. Most T-cell counts and diversity one year after the transplant came from T cells that were newly produced.

In regard to this clonotype: The antigen remains undetermined.

Preparation of the TCRbeta library was carried out with unique molecular identifiers. TCRdb independently ran MiXCR on the PCR reads; one entry per CDR3 protein. The top ten clones hold approximately 14% of a sample with fewer than 750,000 distinct CDR3 sequences, 23% of them seen once. The clonotype was recovered from a boy in the first two years of life who had a stem cell transplant for acute myeloid leukemia, so the T cells may come from the graft donor. The source material was PBMCs, mostly from graft donor cells, sampled 360 days after TCRalphabeta/CD19-depleted stem cell transplant.

CDR3: CASSPERLQPQHF. The CDR3 nucleotides are TGTGCCAGCAGCCCCGAAAGGTTACAGCCCCAGCATTTT. This sequence joins TRBV7-2 and TRBJ1-5; no clear D gene. The CDR3 has 13 residues. The V gene's germline CDR1 is SGHTA and CDR2 FQGNSA. Trimming took off 5 bases at V and 7 bases at J, with 12 bases between the two ends.